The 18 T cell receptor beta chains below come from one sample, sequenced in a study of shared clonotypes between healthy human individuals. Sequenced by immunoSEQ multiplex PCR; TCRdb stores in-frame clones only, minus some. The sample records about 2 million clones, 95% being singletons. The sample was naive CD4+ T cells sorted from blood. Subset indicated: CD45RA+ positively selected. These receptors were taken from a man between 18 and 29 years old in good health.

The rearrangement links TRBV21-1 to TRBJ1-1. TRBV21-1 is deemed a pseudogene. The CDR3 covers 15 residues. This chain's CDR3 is CASNSLFGRVTEAFF. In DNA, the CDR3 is TGTGCCAGCAACTCCTTATTCGGGAGAGTCACTGAAGCTTTCTTT.

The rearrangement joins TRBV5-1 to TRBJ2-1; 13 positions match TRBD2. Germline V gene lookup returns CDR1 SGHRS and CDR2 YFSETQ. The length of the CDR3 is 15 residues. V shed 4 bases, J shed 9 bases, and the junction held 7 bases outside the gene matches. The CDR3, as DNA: TGCGCCAGCAGCGTGGGACTAGCGGGATGGGGTGAGCAGTTCTTC. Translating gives CASSVGLAGWGEQFF.

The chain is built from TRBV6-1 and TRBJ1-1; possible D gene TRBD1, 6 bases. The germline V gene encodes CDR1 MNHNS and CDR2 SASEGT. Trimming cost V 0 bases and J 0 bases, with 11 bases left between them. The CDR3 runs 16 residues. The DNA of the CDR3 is TGTGCCAGCAGTGAAGCGGAGGGGGTTATGAACACTGAAGCTTTCTTT. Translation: CASSEAEGVMNTEAFF.

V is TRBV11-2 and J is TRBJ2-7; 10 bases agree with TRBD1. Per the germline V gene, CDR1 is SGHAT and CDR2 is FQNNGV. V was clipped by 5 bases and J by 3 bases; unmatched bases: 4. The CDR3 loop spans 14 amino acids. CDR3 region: CASSDGTGDYEQYF. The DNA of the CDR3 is TGTGCCAGCAGCGATGGGACAGGGGACTACGAGCAGTACTTC.

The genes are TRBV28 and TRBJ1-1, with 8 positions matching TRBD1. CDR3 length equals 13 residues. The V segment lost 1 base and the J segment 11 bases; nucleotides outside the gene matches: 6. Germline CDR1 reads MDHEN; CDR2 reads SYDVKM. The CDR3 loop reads CASSLFGQGDAFF. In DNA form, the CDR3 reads TGTGCCAGCAGTTTATTCGGACAGGGAGACGCTTTCTTT. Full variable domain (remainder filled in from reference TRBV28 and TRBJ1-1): DVKVTQSSRYLVKRTGEKVFLECVQDMDHENMFWYRQDPGLGLRLIYFSYDVKMKEKGDIPEGYSVSREKKERFSLILESASTNQTSMYLCASSLFGQGDAFFGQGTRLTVV.

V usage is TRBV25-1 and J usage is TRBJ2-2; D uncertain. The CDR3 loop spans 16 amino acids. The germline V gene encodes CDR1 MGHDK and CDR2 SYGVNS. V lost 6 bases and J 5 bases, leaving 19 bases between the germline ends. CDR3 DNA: TGTGCCAGCAGCACCGGCAGGTCGGCCCGAACCGGGGAGCTGTTTTTT. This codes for CASSTGRSARTGELFF.

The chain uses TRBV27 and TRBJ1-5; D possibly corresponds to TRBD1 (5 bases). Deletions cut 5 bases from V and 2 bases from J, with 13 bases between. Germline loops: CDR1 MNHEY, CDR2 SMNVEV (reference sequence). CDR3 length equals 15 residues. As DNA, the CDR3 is TGTGCCAGCAGTCAAGAGGGGAGGGGCAATCAGCCCCAGCATTTT. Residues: CASSQEGRGNQPQHF.

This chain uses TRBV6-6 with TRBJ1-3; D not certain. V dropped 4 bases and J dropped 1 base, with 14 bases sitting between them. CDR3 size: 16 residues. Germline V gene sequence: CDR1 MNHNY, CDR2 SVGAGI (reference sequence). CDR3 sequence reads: CASSSMTDSSGNTIYF. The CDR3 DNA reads TGTGCCAGCAGTTCCATGACCGATTCTTCTGGAAACACCATATATTTT.

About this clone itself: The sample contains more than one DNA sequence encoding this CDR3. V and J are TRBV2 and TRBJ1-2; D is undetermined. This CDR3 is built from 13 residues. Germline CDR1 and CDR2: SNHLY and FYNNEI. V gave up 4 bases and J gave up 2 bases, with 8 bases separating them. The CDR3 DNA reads TGTGCCAGCAGTGTATCCGGCAACTATGGCTACACCTTC. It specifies CASSVSGNYGYTF.

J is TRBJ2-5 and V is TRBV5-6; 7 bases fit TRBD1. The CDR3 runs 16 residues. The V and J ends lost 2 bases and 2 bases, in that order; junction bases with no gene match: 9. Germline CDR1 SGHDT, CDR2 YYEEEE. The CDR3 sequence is CASSLNRGLNQETQYF. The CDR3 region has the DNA TGTGCCAGCAGCTTAAACAGGGGTTTGAATCAAGAGACCCAGTACTTC.

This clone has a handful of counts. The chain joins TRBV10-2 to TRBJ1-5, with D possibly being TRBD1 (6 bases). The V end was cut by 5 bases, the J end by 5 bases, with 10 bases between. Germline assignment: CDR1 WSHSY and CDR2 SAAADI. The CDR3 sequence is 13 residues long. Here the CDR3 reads CASSRDTYQPQHF. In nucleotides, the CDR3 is TGCGCCAGCAGTCGGGACACCTATCAGCCCCAGCATTTT.

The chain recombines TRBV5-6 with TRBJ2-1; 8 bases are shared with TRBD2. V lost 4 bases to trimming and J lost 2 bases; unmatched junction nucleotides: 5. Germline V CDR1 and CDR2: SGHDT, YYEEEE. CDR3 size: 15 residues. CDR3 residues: CASSPAGATYNEQFF. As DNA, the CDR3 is TGTGCCAGCAGCCCAGCGGGAGCAACCTACAATGAGCAGTTCTTC.

Here the CDR3 DNA reads TGTGCCAGCAGCCCCTACTCCAGCCCGAACACCGGGGAGCTGTTTTTT. Protein product: CASSPYSSPNTGELFF. J is TRBJ2-2 and V is TRBV5-4; D is unclear. The CDR3 spans 16 residues. V shed 4 bases and J shed 0 bases, with 13 bases lying between them. CDR1 and CDR2 from the germline V gene are SGHNT and YYREEE (reference sequence).

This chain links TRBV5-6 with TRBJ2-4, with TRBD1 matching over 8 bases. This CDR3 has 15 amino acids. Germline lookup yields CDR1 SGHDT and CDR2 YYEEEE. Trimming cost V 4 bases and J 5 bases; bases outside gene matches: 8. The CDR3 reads CASSLVDRDENIQYF. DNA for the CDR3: TGTGCCAGCAGCCTCGTGGACAGGGACGAAAACATTCAGTACTTC.

Here the CDR3 DNA reads TGCAGCGTTGCTGGGGCCCCGGGACTAGTAGAGTCAGATACGCAGTATTTT. The encoded protein is CSVAGAPGLVESDTQYF. The gene calls are TRBV29-1 and TRBJ2-3; 8 bases agree with TRBD2. The CDR3 extends over 17 amino acids. CDR1 SQVTM and CDR2 ANQGSEA come from the germline V gene. The trim removed 4 bases at V and 4 bases at J, leaving 16 bases unmatched.

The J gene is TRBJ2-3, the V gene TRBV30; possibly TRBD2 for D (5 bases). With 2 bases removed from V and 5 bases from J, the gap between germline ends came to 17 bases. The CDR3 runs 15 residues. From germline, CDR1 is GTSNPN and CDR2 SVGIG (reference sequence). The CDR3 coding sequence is TGTGCCTGGAGTTTGGGGTGGGAGCCAGAAGATACGCAGTATTTT. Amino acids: CAWSLGWEPEDTQYF.

CDR3 in amino acids: CASSPRTSGGAADTQYF. CDR3 sequence (DNA): TGTGCCAGCAGTCCCCGGACTAGCGGGGGGGCCGCAGATACGCAGTATTTT. The chain uses TRBV28 and TRBJ2-3, with 15 nucleotides matching TRBD2. Per germline, CDR1 MDHEN and CDR2 SYDVKM. The CDR3 has 17 residues. Trimming at V came to 5 bases and at J to 4 bases, leaving 7 bases not matched to a gene.

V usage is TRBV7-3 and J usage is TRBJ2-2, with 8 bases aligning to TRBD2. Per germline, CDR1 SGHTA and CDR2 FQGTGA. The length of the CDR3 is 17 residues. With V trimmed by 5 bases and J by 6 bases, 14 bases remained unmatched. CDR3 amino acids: CASSPLGRGDNPGELFF. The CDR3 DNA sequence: TGTGCCAGCAGCCCCCTTGGGCGGGGGGACAATCCCGGGGAGCTGTTTTTT.